This T cell receptor (beta chain) is drawn from a study of shared clonotypes between healthy human individuals. General study results and limits: What naive subsets generally showed was a larger estimated richness than memory subsets showed. Blood alone was sampled, and tissue repertoires likely differ.

The assay was immunoSEQ multiplex PCR, and TCRdb's table has in-frame clones only and misses some. The table shows over a million clones, with roughly 70% occurring only once. The CDR3 is 15 residues long. Germline CDR1 reads SGHRS; CDR2 reads YFSETQ. V lost 0 bases and J lost 2, with 8 bases in between. With regard to this clone: What it binds is not known.

Each sample came from a Caucasian adult donor living in Nashville, Tennessee. The TCR originated in a young man in good health. The chain links TRBV5-1 to TRBJ2-2; no reliable D call. The sample was memory CD4+ T cells sorted from blood. The subset was: CD45RA-negative fraction. For the CDR3, the DNA is TGCGCCAGCAGCTTGGCTCTATCAAACACCGGGGAGCTGTTTTTT. This translates into CASSLALSNTGELFF.